This TCR beta chain was sequenced during a study of T-cell memory formation after mild COVID-19. The wider study: TCR clusters were largely donor specific. General observations from the study: Contracting clones from day 15 to 85 showed balanced CD4/CD8; later expanders favored CD4+.

Researchers used 5'RACE with constant-segment primers to make TCR alpha and TCR beta cDNA libraries that carry sample barcodes and UMIs. TCRdb ran MiXCR on the 5' RACE reads and lists one entry per CDR3 protein. The data contain approximately 350,000 distinct CDR3 sequences, over 25% of them singletons. Details on this clonotype: Its antigen is undetermined.

The sequenced material came from PBMCs or a T cell subset sorted from them (not recorded which). The origin of this receptor is an adult woman who had mild COVID-19 (a few samples of this study predate the infection). Cell type and time point are not known.

CDR3 sequence: CATSRLRETQYF. The CDR3 region has the DNA TGTGCCACCAGCAGACTCCGAGAGACCCAGTACTTC. V gene TRBV15 combines with J gene TRBJ2-5; D ambiguous. Trimming removed 2 bases from V and 4 bases from J, with 5 bases in between. Germline assignment: CDR1 LNHNV and CDR2 YYDKDF (reference sequence). The CDR3 is 12 residues long.